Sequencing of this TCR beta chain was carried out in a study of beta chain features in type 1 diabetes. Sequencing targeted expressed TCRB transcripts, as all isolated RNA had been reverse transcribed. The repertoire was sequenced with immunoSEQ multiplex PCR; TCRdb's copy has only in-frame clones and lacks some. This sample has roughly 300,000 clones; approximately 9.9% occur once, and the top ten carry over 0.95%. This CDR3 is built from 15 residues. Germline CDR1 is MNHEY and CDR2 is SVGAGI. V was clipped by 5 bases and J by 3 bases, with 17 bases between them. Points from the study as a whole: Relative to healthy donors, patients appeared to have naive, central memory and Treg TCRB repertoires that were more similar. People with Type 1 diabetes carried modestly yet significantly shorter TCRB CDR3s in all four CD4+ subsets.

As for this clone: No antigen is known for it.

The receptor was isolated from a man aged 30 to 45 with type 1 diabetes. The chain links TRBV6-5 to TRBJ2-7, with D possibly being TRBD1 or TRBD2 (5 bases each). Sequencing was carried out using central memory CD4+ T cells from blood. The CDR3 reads CASSPRLGESYEQYF. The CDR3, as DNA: TGTGCCAGCAGTCCCAGACTGGGGGAGAGCTACGAGCAGTACTTC.